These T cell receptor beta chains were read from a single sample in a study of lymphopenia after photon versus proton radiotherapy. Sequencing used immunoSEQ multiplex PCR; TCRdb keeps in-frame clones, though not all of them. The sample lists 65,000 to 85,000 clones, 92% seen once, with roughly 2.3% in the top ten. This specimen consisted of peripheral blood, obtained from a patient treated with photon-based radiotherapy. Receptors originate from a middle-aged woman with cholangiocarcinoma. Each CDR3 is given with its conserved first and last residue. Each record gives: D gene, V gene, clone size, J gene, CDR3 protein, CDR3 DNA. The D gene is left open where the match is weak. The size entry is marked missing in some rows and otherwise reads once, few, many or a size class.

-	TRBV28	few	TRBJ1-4	CASGNYPDGEKLFF	TGTGCCAGCGGAAATTACCCGGACGGTGAAAAACTGTTTTTT
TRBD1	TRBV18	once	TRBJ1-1	CASSREGQGLSEAFF	TGTGCCAGCTCCCGGGAGGGACAGGGGCTTTCGGAAGCTTTCTTT
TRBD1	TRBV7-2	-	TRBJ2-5	CASSFDRGPQETQYF	TGTGCCAGCAGTTTCGACAGGGGCCCACAAGAGACCCAGTACTTC
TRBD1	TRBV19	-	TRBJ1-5	CASSPETGPWESDQPQHF	TGTGCCAGTAGTCCGGAGACAGGGCCTTGGGAATCGGATCAGCCCCAGCATTTT
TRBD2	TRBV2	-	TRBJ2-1	CASRATSGGDEQFF	TGTGCCAGCAGGGCGACTAGCGGGGGCGATGAGCAGTTCTTC
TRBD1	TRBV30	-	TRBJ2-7	CAWSPRTGVWEQYF	TGTGCCTGGAGCCCTAGGACAGGGGTCTGGGAGCAGTACTTC
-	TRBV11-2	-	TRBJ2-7	CASSFRDHEQYF	TGTGCCAGCAGTTTCAGGGACCACGAGCAGTACTTC
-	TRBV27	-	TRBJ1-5	CASSLIMIRGGQPQHF	TGTGCCAGCAGTTTAATTATGATCAGGGGAGGTCAGCCCCAGCATTTT
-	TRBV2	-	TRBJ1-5	CASTQGEGDNQPQHF	TGTGCCAGCACCCAAGGCGAGGGGGACAATCAGCCCCAGCATTTT
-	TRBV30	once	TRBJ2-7	CAWSEGFEQYF	TGTGCCTGGAGTGAGGGGTTCGAGCAGTACTTC
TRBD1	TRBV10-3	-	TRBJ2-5	CAISESGQGAKTQYF	TGTGCCATCAGTGAGTCAGGACAGGGGGCGAAAACCCAGTACTTC
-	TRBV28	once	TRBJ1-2	CASSTGQEGYTF	TGTGCCAGCAGTACAGGGCAGGAAGGCTACACCTTC
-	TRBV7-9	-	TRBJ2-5	CASSPEGGETQYF	TGTGCCAGCAGCCCCGAGGGCGGAGAGACCCAGTACTTC
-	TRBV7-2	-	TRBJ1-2	CASSFRQANYGYTF	TGTGCCAGCAGTTTTCGACAGGCAAACTATGGCTACACCTTC
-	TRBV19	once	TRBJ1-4	CASSEGVSATNEKLFF	TGTGCCAGTTCGGAAGGGGTTTCGGCAACTAATGAAAAACTGTTTTTT
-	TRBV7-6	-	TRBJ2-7	CASSLEWGTYEQYF	TGTGCCAGCAGCTTAGAGTGGGGTACCTACGAGCAGTACTTC